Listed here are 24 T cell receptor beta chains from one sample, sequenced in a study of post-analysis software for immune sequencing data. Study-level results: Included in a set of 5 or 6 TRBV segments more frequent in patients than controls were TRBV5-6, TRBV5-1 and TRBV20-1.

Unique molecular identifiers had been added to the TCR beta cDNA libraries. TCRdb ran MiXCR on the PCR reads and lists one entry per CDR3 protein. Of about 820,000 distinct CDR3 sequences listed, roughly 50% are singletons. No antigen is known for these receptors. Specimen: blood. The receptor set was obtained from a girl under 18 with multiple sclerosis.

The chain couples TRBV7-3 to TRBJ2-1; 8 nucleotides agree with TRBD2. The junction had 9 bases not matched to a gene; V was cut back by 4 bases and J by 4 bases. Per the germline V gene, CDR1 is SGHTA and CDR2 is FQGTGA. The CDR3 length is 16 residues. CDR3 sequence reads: CASSSVPRGGYNEQFF. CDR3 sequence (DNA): TGTGCCAGCAGCTCAGTCCCTCGGGGGGGATACAATGAGCAGTTCTTC.

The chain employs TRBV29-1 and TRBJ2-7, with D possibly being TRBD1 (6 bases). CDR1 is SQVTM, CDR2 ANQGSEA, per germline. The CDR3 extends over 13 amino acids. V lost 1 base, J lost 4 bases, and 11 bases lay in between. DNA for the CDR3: TGCAGCGTTGAAGGACCCGACAGGTACGAGCAGTACTTC. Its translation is CSVEGPDRYEQYF.

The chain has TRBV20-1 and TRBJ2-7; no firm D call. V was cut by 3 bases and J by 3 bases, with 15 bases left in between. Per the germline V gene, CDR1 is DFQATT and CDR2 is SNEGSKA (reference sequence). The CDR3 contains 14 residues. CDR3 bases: TGCAGTGCTAGTCTCCTCGTAGGCCACTACGAGCAGTACTTC. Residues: CSASLLVGHYEQYF.

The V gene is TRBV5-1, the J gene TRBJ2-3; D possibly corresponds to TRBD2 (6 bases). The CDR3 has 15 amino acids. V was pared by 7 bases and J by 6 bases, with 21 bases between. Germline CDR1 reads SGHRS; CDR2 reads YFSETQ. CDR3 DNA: TGCGCCAGCCGACCCGATGTTGGAGGGGTGGATACGCAGTATTTT. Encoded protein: CASRPDVGGVDTQYF.

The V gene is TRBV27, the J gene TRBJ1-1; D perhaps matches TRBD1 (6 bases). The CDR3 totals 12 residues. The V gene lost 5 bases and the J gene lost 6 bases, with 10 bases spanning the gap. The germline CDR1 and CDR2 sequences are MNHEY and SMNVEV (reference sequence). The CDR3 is CASSKQGAEAFF. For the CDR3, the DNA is TGTGCCAGCAGTAAACAGGGAGCTGAAGCTTTCTTT.

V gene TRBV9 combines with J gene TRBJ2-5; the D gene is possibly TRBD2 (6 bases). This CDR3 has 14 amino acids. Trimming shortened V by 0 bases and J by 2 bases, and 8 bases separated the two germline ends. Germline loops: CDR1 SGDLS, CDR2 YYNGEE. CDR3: CASSVGAGQETQYF. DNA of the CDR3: TGTGCCAGCAGCGTAGGGGCGGGACAAGAGACCCAGTACTTC.

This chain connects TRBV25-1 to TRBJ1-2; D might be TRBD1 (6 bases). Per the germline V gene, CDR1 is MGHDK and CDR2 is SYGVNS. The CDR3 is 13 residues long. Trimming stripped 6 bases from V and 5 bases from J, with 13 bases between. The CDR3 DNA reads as TGTGCCAGCAGGGGGCAGGGGTCTTATGGCTACACCTTC. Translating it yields CASRGQGSYGYTF.

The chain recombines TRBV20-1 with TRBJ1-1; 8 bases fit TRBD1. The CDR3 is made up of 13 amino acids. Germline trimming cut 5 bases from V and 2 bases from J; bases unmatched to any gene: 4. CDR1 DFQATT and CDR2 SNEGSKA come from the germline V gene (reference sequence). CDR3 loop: CSALGQGNTEAFF. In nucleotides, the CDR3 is TGCAGTGCTCTTGGACAGGGAAACACTGAAGCTTTCTTT.

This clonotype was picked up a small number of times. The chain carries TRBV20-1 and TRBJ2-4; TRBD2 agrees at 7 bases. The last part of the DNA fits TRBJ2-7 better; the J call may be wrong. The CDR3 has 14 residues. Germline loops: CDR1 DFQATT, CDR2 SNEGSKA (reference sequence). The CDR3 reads CSARVVSGSYEQYF. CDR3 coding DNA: TGCAGTGCTAGGGTGGTTAGCGGGTCCTACGAGCAGTACTTC.

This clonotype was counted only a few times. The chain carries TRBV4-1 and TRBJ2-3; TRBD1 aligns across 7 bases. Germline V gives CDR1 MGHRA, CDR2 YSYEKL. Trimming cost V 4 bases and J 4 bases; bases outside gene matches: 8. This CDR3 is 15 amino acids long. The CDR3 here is CASSPNIQGADTQYF. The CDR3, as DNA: TGCGCCAGCAGCCCGAACATCCAGGGGGCAGATACGCAGTATTTT.

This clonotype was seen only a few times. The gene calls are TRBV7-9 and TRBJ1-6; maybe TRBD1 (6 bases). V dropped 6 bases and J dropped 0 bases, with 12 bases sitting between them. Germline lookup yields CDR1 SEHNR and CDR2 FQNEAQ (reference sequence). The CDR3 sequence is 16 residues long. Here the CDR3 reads CASRPPGDSYNSPLHF. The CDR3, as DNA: TGTGCCAGCAGACCCCCAGGGGACTCCTATAATTCACCCCTCCACTTT.

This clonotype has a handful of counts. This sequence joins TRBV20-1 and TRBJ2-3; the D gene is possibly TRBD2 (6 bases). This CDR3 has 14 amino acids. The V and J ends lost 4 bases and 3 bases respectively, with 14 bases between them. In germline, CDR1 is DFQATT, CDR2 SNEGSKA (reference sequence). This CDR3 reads CSATWRGGTDTQYF. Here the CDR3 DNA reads TGCAGTGCTACTTGGCGTGGGGGGACAGATACGCAGTATTTT.

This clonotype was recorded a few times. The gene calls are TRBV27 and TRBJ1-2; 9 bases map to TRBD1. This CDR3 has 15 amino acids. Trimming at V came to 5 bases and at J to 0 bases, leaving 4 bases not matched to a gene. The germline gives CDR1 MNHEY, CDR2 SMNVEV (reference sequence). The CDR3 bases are TGTGCCAGCAGTGGCTGGGACAGGGCTAACTATGGCTACACCTTC. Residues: CASSGWDRANYGYTF.

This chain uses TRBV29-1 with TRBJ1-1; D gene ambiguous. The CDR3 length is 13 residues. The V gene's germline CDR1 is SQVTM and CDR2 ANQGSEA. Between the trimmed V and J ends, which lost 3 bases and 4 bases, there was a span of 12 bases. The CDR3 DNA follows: TGCAGCGTTGATTCTGGGAAGGGCACTGAAGCTTTCTTT. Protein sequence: CSVDSGKGTEAFF.

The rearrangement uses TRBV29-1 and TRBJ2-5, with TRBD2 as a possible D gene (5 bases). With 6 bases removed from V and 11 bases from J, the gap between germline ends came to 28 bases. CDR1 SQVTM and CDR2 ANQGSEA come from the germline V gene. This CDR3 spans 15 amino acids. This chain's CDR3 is CSVAGNLRAVNEQYF. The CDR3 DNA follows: TGCAGCGTCGCCGGGAACCTTAGGGCAGTGAATGAGCAGTACTTC.

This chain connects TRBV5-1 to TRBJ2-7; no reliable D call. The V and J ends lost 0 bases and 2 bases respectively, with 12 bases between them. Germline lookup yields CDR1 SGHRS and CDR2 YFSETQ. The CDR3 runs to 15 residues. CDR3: CASSLGTAPTYEQYF. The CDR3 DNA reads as TGCGCCAGCAGCTTGGGAACAGCCCCAACCTACGAGCAGTACTTC.

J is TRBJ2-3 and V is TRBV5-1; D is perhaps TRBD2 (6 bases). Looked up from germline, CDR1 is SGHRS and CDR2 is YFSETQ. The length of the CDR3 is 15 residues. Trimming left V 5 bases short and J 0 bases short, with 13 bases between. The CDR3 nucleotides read TGCGCCAGCAGGGGAGCGGGCCTAAGCACAGATACGCAGTATTTT. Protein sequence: CASRGAGLSTDTQYF.

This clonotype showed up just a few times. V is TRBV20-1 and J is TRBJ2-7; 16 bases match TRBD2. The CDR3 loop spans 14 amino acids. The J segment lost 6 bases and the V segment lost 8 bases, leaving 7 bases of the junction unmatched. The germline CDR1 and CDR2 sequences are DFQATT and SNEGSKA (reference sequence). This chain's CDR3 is CSTPGTSGRAEQYF. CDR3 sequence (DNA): TGCAGTACCCCCGGGACTAGCGGGAGGGCCGAGCAGTACTTC.

CDR3 nucleotide sequence: TGTGCCAGCAGCCAAGTCAGGGGCCCCCCTCCAGATACGCAGTATTTT. Translating gives CASSQVRGPPPDTQYF. This rearrangement joins TRBV14 to TRBJ2-3, with a tentative D call TRBD1 (6 bases). V was pared by 1 base and J by 4 bases, with 15 bases between. The CDR3 is 16 amino acids. Germline loops: CDR1 SGHDN, CDR2 FVKESK.

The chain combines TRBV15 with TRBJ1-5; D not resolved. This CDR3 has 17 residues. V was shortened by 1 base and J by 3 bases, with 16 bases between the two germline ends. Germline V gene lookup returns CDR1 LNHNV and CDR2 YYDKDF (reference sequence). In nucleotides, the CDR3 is TGTGCCACCAGCAGAGTAATAGGTCGGGCGTTCAATCAGCCCCAGCATTTT. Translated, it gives CATSRVIGRAFNQPQHF.

The CDR3 sequence is CASSISIGHNEQFF. The CDR3 region has the DNA TGCGCCAGCAGCATTTCGATCGGGCACAATGAGCAGTTCTTC. The V gene is TRBV5-1, the J gene TRBJ2-1; no clear D gene. CDR1 and CDR2 (germline): SGHRS, YFSETQ. The CDR3 sequence is 14 residues long. With 4 bases removed from V and 5 bases from J, the gap between germline ends came to 13 bases.

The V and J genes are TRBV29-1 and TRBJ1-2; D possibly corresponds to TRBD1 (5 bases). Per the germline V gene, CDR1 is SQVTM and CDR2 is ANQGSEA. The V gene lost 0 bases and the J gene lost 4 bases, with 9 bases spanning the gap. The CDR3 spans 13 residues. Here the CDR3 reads CSVEDTGIYGYTF. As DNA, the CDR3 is TGCAGCGTTGAAGATACAGGAATCTATGGCTACACCTTC.

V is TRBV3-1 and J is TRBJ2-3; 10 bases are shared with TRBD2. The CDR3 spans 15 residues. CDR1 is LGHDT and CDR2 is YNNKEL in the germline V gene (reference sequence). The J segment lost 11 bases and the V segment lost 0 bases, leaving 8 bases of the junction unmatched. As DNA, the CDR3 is TGTGCCAGCAGCCAAGATTCGGCTAGCGGGAGTGTGCAGTATTTT. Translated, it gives CASSQDSASGSVQYF.

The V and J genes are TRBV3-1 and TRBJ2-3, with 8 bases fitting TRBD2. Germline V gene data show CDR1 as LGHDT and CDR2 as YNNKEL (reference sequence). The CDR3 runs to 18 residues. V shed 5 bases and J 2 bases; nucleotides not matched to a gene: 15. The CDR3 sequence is CASSTQVPLSGATDTQYF. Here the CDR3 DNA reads TGTGCCAGCAGCACACAGGTCCCTCTTAGCGGGGCCACAGATACGCAGTATTTT.